The next 14 T cell receptor beta chains were all read from a single sample in a study of cytomegalovirus exposure and HLA in healthy donors. Amplification used 60 Vbeta primers and 13 Jbeta primers. TCRdb keeps only in-frame clones here, not all; method: immunoSEQ multiplex PCR. Among around 300,000 clones listed, around 90% were seen once. Sequenced sample: PBMCs. These receptors came from a woman younger than 35 in good health and CMV-seronegative.

The chain employs TRBV18 and TRBJ1-1, with 7 bases identical to TRBD1. Germline lookup yields CDR1 KGHSH and CDR2 LQKENI. The CDR3 covers 12 residues. The V segment lost 4 bases and the J segment 8 bases; nucleotides outside the gene matches: 4. The CDR3 coding sequence is TGTGCCAGCTCACTGCAGGGGGTAGAAGCTTTCTTT. Protein: CASSLQGVEAFF. Supplemented by reference TRBV18 and TRBJ1-1, the full variable domain reads NAGVMQNPRHLVRRRGQEARLRCSPMKGHSHVYWYRQLPEEGLKFMVYLQKENIIDESGMPKERFSAEFPKEGPSILRIQQVVRGDSAAYFCASSLQGVEAFFGQGTRLTVV.

The chain carries TRBV19 and TRBJ2-6; a possible D gene is TRBD1 (6 bases). CDR1 LNHDA and CDR2 SQIVND come from the germline V gene (reference sequence). CDR3 size: 16 residues. Trimming stripped 5 bases from V and 0 bases from J, with 11 bases between. The CDR3 region has the DNA TGTGCCAGTAGTTCCGAACAGGGCTCTGGGGCCAACGTCCTGACTTTC. Translating it yields CASSSEQGSGANVLTF.

The chain combines TRBV7-9 with TRBJ2-7; TRBD1 agrees at 7 bases. Germline V CDR1 and CDR2: SEHNR, FQNEAQ (reference sequence). CDR3 length equals 15 residues. V was clipped by 3 bases and J by 5 bases; unmatched bases: 10. The CDR3 bases are TGTGCCAGCAGCTTGACAGGGACGGCAGGAGACGAGCAGTACTTC. This translates into CASSLTGTAGDEQYF.

The chain joins TRBV19 to TRBJ1-2, with 10 bases lining up with TRBD1. Germline-derived CDR1 and CDR2 are LNHDA and SQIVND (reference sequence). V was clipped by 4 bases and J by 4 bases; unmatched bases: 9. The CDR3 consists of 16 residues. Written as DNA, the CDR3 is TGTGCCAGTAGTACCTTCCGGGACAGGGGACCCTATGGCTACACCTTC. This translates into CASSTFRDRGPYGYTF.

The rearrangement uses TRBV9 and TRBJ1-5; 7 bases are shared with TRBD1. Germline V gene lookup returns CDR1 SGDLS and CDR2 YYNGEE. CDR3 size: 15 residues. V trimming: 0 bases; J trimming: 5 bases; junction bases outside the gene matches: 5. The CDR3 reads CASSVGQGWDQPQHF. CDR3 sequence (DNA): TGTGCCAGCAGCGTAGGACAGGGATGGGATCAGCCCCAGCATTTT.

For the CDR3, the DNA is TGTGCCAGCAGCTTCCCAGTACCCTATAATTCACCCCTCCACTTT. Its protein product is CASSFPVPYNSPLHF. V and J are TRBV5-6 and TRBJ1-6, with D unresolved. V was clipped by 2 bases and J by 2 bases, with 8 bases between them. Looked up from germline, CDR1 is SGHDT and CDR2 is YYEEEE. There are 15 residues in the CDR3.

V is TRBV15 and J is TRBJ2-1; D unclear. From germline, CDR1 is LNHNV and CDR2 YYDKDF (reference sequence). The germline V and J ends were trimmed by 1 base and 5 bases, with 9 bases remaining between them. The CDR3 runs to 14 residues. CDR3 sequence reads: CATSRVNIHNEQFF. In nucleotides, the CDR3 is TGTGCCACCAGCAGAGTTAACATTCACAATGAGCAGTTCTTC.

The J gene is TRBJ2-7, the V gene TRBV6-5, with a possible D match to TRBD2 (5 bases). Trimming took 4 bases from V and 1 from J, leaving 11 bases between them. Germline V gene data show CDR1 as MNHEY and CDR2 as SVGAGI. The CDR3 is 14 amino acids. The CDR3 reads CASSSVRGSYEQYF. In DNA, the CDR3 is TGTGCCAGCAGTTCAGTACGAGGGTCCTACGAGCAGTACTTC.

The J gene is TRBJ2-1, the V gene TRBV9, with TRBD2 matching 10 bases. The ends lost 0 bases at V and 8 bases at J; junction bases unmatched: 5. In germline, CDR1 is SGDLS, CDR2 YYNGEE. The CDR3 is made up of 15 amino acids. In nucleotides, the CDR3 is TGTGCCAGCAGCGTAGGAAGCGGGGGGGCCGATGAGCAGTTCTTC. Its protein product is CASSVGSGGADEQFF.

As regards this clone: Other nucleotide sequences from this sample produce the same CDR3. The CDR3: CSAIAGYGYTF. The CDR3 region has the DNA TGCAGTGCTATTGCCGGCTATGGCTACACCTTC. The V call is TRBV20-1, the J call TRBJ1-2; D unclear. CDR1 DFQATT and CDR2 SNEGSKA come from the germline V gene (reference sequence). Trimming left V 4 bases short and J 4 bases short, with 7 bases between. This CDR3 comprises 11 residues.

This chain connects TRBV30 to TRBJ1-6; D call uncertain. The CDR3 runs to 11 residues. Germline V gene sequence: CDR1 GTSNPN, CDR2 SVGIG (reference sequence). The V end lost 1 base, the J end lost 9 bases, and 4 bases lay between the germline ends. DNA of the CDR3: TGTGCCTGGAGTGGTAGTTCACCCCTCCACTTT. As protein: CAWSGSSPLHF.

The chain uses TRBV5-1 and TRBJ2-7; 8 nucleotides match TRBD1. After removal of 3 bases from V and 3 bases from J, the junction contained 8 bases not matched to a gene. The germline V gene has CDR1 SGHRS and CDR2 YFSETQ. The CDR3 totals 15 residues. The CDR3 loop reads CASSSRQGQFYEQYF. The CDR3 DNA sequence: TGCGCCAGCAGCTCCCGACAGGGGCAGTTCTACGAGCAGTACTTC.

The chain carries TRBV7-3 and TRBJ2-3; 7 bases are shared with TRBD2. Per germline, CDR1 SGHTA and CDR2 FQGTGA. J lost 5 bases, V lost 8 bases, and 10 bases had no gene match. The CDR3 length is 14 residues. This CDR3 reads CASEVTGGLDTQYF. CDR3 in DNA: TGTGCCAGCGAGGTTACCGGGGGGTTAGATACGCAGTATTTT.

The genes are TRBV7-9 and TRBJ2-1, with 9 bases aligning to TRBD2. V shed 3 bases, J shed 5 bases, and the junction held 8 bases outside the gene matches. The V gene's germline CDR1 is SEHNR and CDR2 FQNEAQ (reference sequence). The CDR3 is made up of 16 amino acids. The CDR3 nucleotides read TGTGCCAGCAGCTTCTCTTGGCGGGGGGGAAACAATGAGCAGTTCTTC. This gives the protein CASSFSWRGGNNEQFF.